One and the same sample provided the 28 T cell receptor beta chains below, sequenced in a study of regulatory T cells in long-lasting Graves disease. The TCR beta library used iRepertoire HTBI primers with Arm-PCR amplification of CDR3. TCRdb recomputed calls from the multiplex PCR reads with MiXCR, one row per CDR3 protein. The sample contains about 530,000 distinct CDR3 sequences, about 16% of which appear only once. Time point: newly diagnosed GD, antithyroid drugs for less than 3 months. The authors made the TCR library using RNA they extracted from PBMCs. These data also formed part of another study, on T cells in Graves' hyperthyroidism and ophthalmopathy.

The sample was peripheral blood mononuclear cells (PBMCs), taken at new diagnosis, from a patient treated with antithyroid drugs. All receptors come from a woman aged 35-65 years with Graves disease.

Many counts were recorded for this clonotype. The chain combines TRBV20-1 with TRBJ2-7, with 7 bases that match TRBD2. CDR3 length: 13 residues. V shed 1 base, J shed 3 bases, and the junction held 3 bases outside the gene matches. Germline CDR1 reads DFQATT; CDR2 reads SNEGSKA (reference sequence). As DNA, the CDR3 is TGCAGTGCTAGAGCGGCTAGCGGCTACGAGCAGTACTTC. It codes for CSARAASGYEQYF.

This clonotype was seen a few times. The chain carries TRBV29-1 and TRBJ1-2; D uncertain. The ends were cut back, 8 bases at V and 3 bases at J, with 13 bases in the middle. Germline assignment: CDR1 SQVTM and CDR2 ANQGSEA. The CDR3 runs 12 residues. The CDR3 DNA sequence: TGCAGCTCACGATGGTTGGACTATGGCTACACCTTC. It yields the protein CSSRWLDYGYTF.

This clonotype was counted a few times. The rearrangement links TRBV7-9 to TRBJ2-2, with D uncertain. The germline gives CDR1 SEHNR, CDR2 FQNEAQ (reference sequence). The ends were cut back, 2 bases at V and 6 bases at J, with 7 bases in the middle. The CDR3 contains 13 residues. This chain's CDR3 is CASSLLSPGELFF. In DNA, the CDR3 is TGTGCCAGCAGCTTATTGAGTCCCGGGGAGCTGTTTTTT.

This chain links TRBV11-2 with TRBJ2-1, with 8 bases identical to TRBD2. Germline V gives CDR1 SGHAT, CDR2 FQNNGV. Trimming cost V 3 bases and J 1 base; bases outside gene matches: 2. The CDR3 is 15 amino acids. CDR3 sequence: CASSFSGVSYNEQFF. The CDR3, as DNA: TGTGCCAGCAGCTTTAGCGGGGTGTCCTACAATGAGCAGTTCTTC.

This clonotype was detected ten times or more. The chain couples TRBV11-2 to TRBJ1-4, with D maybe TRBD1 (5 bases). CDR1 is SGHAT, CDR2 FQNNGV, per germline. The CDR3 has 18 amino acids. V lost 5 bases, J lost 0 bases, and 19 bases lay in between. DNA for the CDR3: TGTGCCAGCAGCGTCGACGCAGGGCAGTTCCCAACTAATGAAAAACTGTTTTTT. Translation: CASSVDAGQFPTNEKLFF.

This clonotype was seen ten or more times. V is TRBV18 and J is TRBJ2-1, with 7 bases lining up with TRBD1. The V segment lost 1 base and the J segment 3 bases; nucleotides outside the gene matches: 6. CDR3 size: 16 residues. Germline V gene sequence: CDR1 KGHSH, CDR2 LQKENI. CDR3 in DNA: TGTGCCAGCTCACCACAGGGGGCAGCTAACTACAATGAGCAGTTCTTC. Amino acids: CASSPQGAANYNEQFF.

This clonotype came up many times. The CDR3 bases are TGTGCCAGCAAAGAAGGGCCAGCGGGCCTTGCCTACGAGCAGTACTTC. This sequence encodes CASKEGPAGLAYEQYF. The gene calls are TRBV2 and TRBJ2-7, with D possibly matching TRBD2 (6 bases). The CDR3 totals 16 residues. Trimming shortened V by 7 bases and J by 2 bases, and 21 bases separated the two germline ends. The germline V gene has CDR1 SNHLY and CDR2 FYNNEI.

In this sample, this clonotype turned up many times. The V gene is TRBV2, the J gene TRBJ1-5; a possible D gene is TRBD1 (6 bases). The CDR3 loop spans 13 amino acids. Germline CDR1 is SNHLY and CDR2 is FYNNEI. The V end was cut by 6 bases, the J end by 5 bases, with 11 bases between. CDR3 coding DNA: TGTGCCAGCAGGGAACAGGGTTATCAGCCCCAGCATTTT. The encoded protein is CASREQGYQPQHF. Combining the CDR3 with reference TRBV2 and TRBJ1-5 gives the whole variable domain EPEVTQTPSHQVTQMGQEVILRCVPISNHLYFYWYRQILGQKVEFLVSFYNNEISEKSEIFDDQFSVERPDGSNFTLKIRSTKLEDSAMYFCASREQGYQPQHFGDGTRLSIL.

This clonotype was seen just once. The V call is TRBV12-3 or TRBV12-4, the J call TRBJ2-5; 8 bases are shared with TRBD2. V was clipped by 3 bases and J by 5 bases; unmatched bases: 8. There are 15 residues in the CDR3. CDR3 region: CASSLTSARLETQYF. DNA of the CDR3: TGTGCCAGCAGTTTGACTAGCGCACGGTTGGAGACCCAGTACTTC.

This clonotype was seen ten or more times. The junction shows a germline mismatch at one end, possibly a read error. V is TRBV5-1 and J is TRBJ2-1, with D perhaps matching TRBD2 (6 bases). This CDR3 region has 17 residues. Germline V CDR1 and CDR2: SGHRS, YFSETQ. This chain's CDR3 is CASSQQTAGSSYNEQFF. The CDR3 DNA is TGTGCCAGCAGCCAACAAACCGCGGGGAGCTCCTACAATGAGCAGTTCTTC.

With respect to this clonotype: This may be a read error, as it is one base from a much larger clone. No conserved phenylalanine or tryptophan ends this CDR3, so it is likely a read error. The J gene is TRBJ1-2, the V gene TRBV6-9; D ambiguous. CDR1 and CDR2 from the germline V gene are MNHGY and SVAAGI. The CDR3 has 13 residues. Trimming shortened V by 4 bases and J by 6 bases, and 12 bases separated the two germline ends. DNA for the CDR3: TGTGCCAGCAGTTTTTGGGAGGAGGATGGCTACACCTTG. Translation: CASSFWEEDGYTL.

This clonotype was observed many times. The chain employs TRBV4-1 and TRBJ1-1; perhaps TRBD1 as D (5 bases). Deletions cut 10 bases from V and 1 base from J, with 16 bases between. Germline V gives CDR1 MGHRA, CDR2 YSYEKL. CDR3 length: 14 amino acids. In DNA, the CDR3 is TGCGCCACTCAGTCAGGGAGCGCGAACACTGAAGCTTTCTTT. This codes for CATQSGSANTEAFF.

The rearrangement joins TRBV5-1 to TRBJ2-2; D possibly corresponds to TRBD2 (6 bases). The CDR3 runs 16 residues. Germline CDR1 is SGHRS and CDR2 is YFSETQ. Trimming shortened V by 4 bases and J by 4 bases, and 17 bases separated the two germline ends. The DNA of the CDR3 is TGCGCCAGCAGCCCGCGGGACGGATGGGGCACCGGGGAGCTGTTTTTT. Its protein product is CASSPRDGWGTGELFF.

The chain recombines TRBV28 with TRBJ1-2; D is unresolved. V was cut by 3 bases and J by 2 bases, with 10 bases left in between. This CDR3 is 14 amino acids long. Germline-derived CDR1 and CDR2 are MDHEN and SYDVKM. CDR3 nucleotides: TGTGCCAGCAGTTTGGAGGGATTCAACTATGGCTACACCTTC. It codes for CASSLEGFNYGYTF.

There are many counts of this clonotype. This sequence joins TRBV6-1 and TRBJ1-2, with 7 positions matching TRBD1. After removal of 6 bases from V and 3 bases from J, the junction contained 10 bases not matched to a gene. The CDR3 sequence is 15 residues long. Germline values: CDR1 MNHNS, CDR2 SASEGT. Written as DNA, the CDR3 is TGTGCCAGCAGACAAGAACCGGGACAGCACTATGGCTACACCTTC. Protein sequence: CASRQEPGQHYGYTF.

This clonotype was recorded many times. V and J are TRBV6-1 and TRBJ1-6; D is unresolved. The CDR3 totals 14 residues. Germline V lookup: CDR1 MNHNS, CDR2 SASEGT. V dropped 2 bases and J dropped 5 bases, with 7 bases sitting between them. CDR3 sequence reads: CASSEHRDNSPLHF. For the CDR3, the DNA is TGTGCCAGCAGTGAACATAGGGATAATTCACCCCTCCACTTT.

The V gene is TRBV11-3, the J gene TRBJ1-1, with a possible D match to TRBD1 (6 bases). Trimming stripped 2 bases from V and 3 bases from J, with 10 bases between. The CDR3 spans 14 residues. From germline, CDR1 is SGHNT and CDR2 YENEEA. Written as DNA, the CDR3 is TGTGCCAGCAGCTTAAAGGGGGGGGACACTGAAGCTTTCTTT. Translation gives CASSLKGGDTEAFF.

The rearrangement joins TRBV6-1 to TRBJ1-6, with a possible D match to TRBD1 (6 bases). The CDR3 length is 17 residues. Trimming took off 7 bases at V and 0 bases at J, with 16 bases between the two ends. Germline V lookup: CDR1 MNHNS, CDR2 SASEGT. The CDR3 region has the DNA TGTGCCAGCACCGTTCAGGGGACGAGCTCCTATAATTCACCCCTCCACTTT. Residues: CASTVQGTSSYNSPLHF.

This clonotype was found a few times. CDR3 coding DNA: TGTGCCAGCAGTGACCGGGACACCTCCTACAATGAGCAGTTCTTC. Translation: CASSDRDTSYNEQFF. The rearrangement joins TRBV2 to TRBJ2-1; the D gene is possibly TRBD1 (6 bases). CDR3 length: 15 amino acids. Germline CDR1 reads SNHLY; CDR2 reads FYNNEI. V lost 3 bases to trimming and J lost 0 bases, with 9 bases between them. The full variable domain, its missing parts supplied by reference TRBV2 and TRBJ2-1, is EPEVTQTPSHQVTQMGQEVILRCVPISNHLYFYWYRQILGQKVEFLVSFYNNEISEKSEIFDDQFSVERPDGSNFTLKIRSTKLEDSAMYFCASSDRDTSYNEQFFGPGTRLTVL.

The CDR3 DNA reads TGTGCCAGCAGCTACGGACGCTATAATTCACCCCTCCACTTT. As protein: CASSYGRYNSPLHF. V is TRBV5-6 and J is TRBJ1-6; D ambiguous. Trimming left V 3 bases short and J 3 bases short, with 7 bases between. The CDR3 sequence is 14 residues long. CDR1 is SGHDT, CDR2 YYEEEE, per germline.

At least ten counts were recorded for this clonotype. V gene TRBV11-2 combines with J gene TRBJ2-1, with 7 bases matching TRBD1. CDR3 length: 15 residues. Losses at the gene ends were 6 bases for V and 7 bases for J; bases not matched to a gene: 12. Germline CDR1 and CDR2: SGHAT and FQNNGV. DNA for the CDR3: TGTGCCAGCAGTCCCCCTGGTGACAGGGTGAATGAGCAGTTCTTC. It specifies CASSPPGDRVNEQFF.

In its sample, this clonotype was seen a few times. The chain recombines TRBV29-1 with TRBJ1-1, with 8 bases that match TRBD1. Germline V gene lookup returns CDR1 SQVTM and CDR2 ANQGSEA. J was trimmed by 3 bases and V by 4 bases; bases with no gene match: 7. This CDR3 region has 14 residues. The CDR3 nucleotides are TGCAGCGTTGTTGGACAGGGAACGGACACTGAAGCTTTCTTT. Its protein product is CSVVGQGTDTEAFF.

In its sample, this clonotype was seen many times. The chain uses TRBV11-2 and TRBJ2-2; D tentatively fits TRBD1 or TRBD2 (6 bases each). Germline-derived CDR1 and CDR2 are SGHAT and FQNNGV. The CDR3 loop spans 16 amino acids. V lost 6 bases, J lost 0 bases, and 14 bases lay in between. The CDR3 DNA sequence: TGTGCCAGCAGTTCCACAGGGACTTCGAACACCGGGGAGCTGTTTTTT. As protein: CASSSTGTSNTGELFF.

The J gene is TRBJ2-1, the V gene TRBV12-3 or TRBV12-4; no firm D call. Trimming took 2 bases from V and 0 from J, leaving 8 bases between them. The CDR3 is 15 amino acids. The CDR3 nucleotides read TGTGCCAGCAGTTTACAGGAGAGCTCCTACAATGAGCAGTTCTTC. This sequence encodes CASSLQESSYNEQFF.

There are a few counts of this clonotype. A much larger clone lies a single base off, so this may be a read error. The V call is TRBV7-9, the J call TRBJ1-6; D is unresolved. V lost 0 bases and J 8 bases, leaving 2 bases between the germline ends. The CDR3 contains 12 residues. Germline lookup yields CDR1 SEHNR and CDR2 FQNEAQ (reference sequence). The CDR3 nucleotides read TGTGCCAGCAGCTTAGCGGATTCACCCCTCCACTTT. As protein: CASSLADSPLHF. The whole variable domain, remainder taken from reference TRBV7-9 and TRBJ1-6, is DTGVSQNPRHKITKRGQNVTFRCDPISEHNRLYWYRQTLGQGPEFLTYFQNEAQLEKSRLLSDRFSAERPKGSFSTLEIQRTEQGDSAMYLCASSLADSPLHFGNGTRLTVT.

The chain is built from TRBV19 and TRBJ1-1; 7 bases map to TRBD1. Unmatched junction bases numbered 6, after V lost 3 bases and J lost 8 bases. Germline CDR1 is LNHDA and CDR2 is SQIVND (reference sequence). The CDR3 covers 13 residues. CDR3 sequence reads: CASSIIRGREAFF. As DNA, the CDR3 is TGTGCCAGTAGTATCATAAGGGGGCGAGAAGCTTTCTTT.

About this clonotype: Just one base apart from a much larger clone, this may be a read error. V and J are TRBV7-9 and TRBJ1-6; tentatively, D is TRBD1 (5 bases). This CDR3 comprises 17 residues. Germline V gene sequence: CDR1 SEHNR, CDR2 FQNEAQ (reference sequence). CDR3 nucleotides: TGTGCCAGCAGCTCACCGGCTGGACACGAGAATAATTCACTCCTCCACTTT. Translation gives CASSSPAGHENNSLLHF. The complete variable domain, with remaining parts taken from reference TRBV7-9 and TRBJ1-6, reads DTGVSQNPRHKITKRGQNVTFRCDPISEHNRLYWYRQTLGQGPEFLTYFQNEAQLEKSRLLSDRFSAERPKGSFSTLEIQRTEQGDSAMYLCASSSPAGHENNSLLHFGNGTRLTVT.

This clonotype was observed a handful of times. This sequence joins TRBV4-2 and TRBJ2-7; D not resolved. This CDR3 spans 13 amino acids. CDR1 LGHNA and CDR2 YNFKEQ come from the germline V gene. V lost 6 bases, J lost 2 bases, and 11 bases lay in between. The CDR3: CASSEYMAYEQYF. The CDR3 DNA is TGTGCCAGCAGTGAATATATGGCCTACGAGCAGTACTTC.